The rows below give T cell receptor beta chains drawn from one sample of a study of Graves' ophthalmopathy and Graves' hyperthyroidism. From the multiplex PCR reads, TCRdb called clonotypes with MiXCR, one entry per CDR3 protein. The top ten hold approximately 43% of the sample, which has some 750,000 distinct CDR3 sequences, 35% to 50% seen once. Sequencing was carried out using peripheral blood. The receptors here all came from an adult man with Graves' ophthalmopathy. Each CDR3 is given with its conserved first and last residue. Fields, in order: clone size, V gene, J gene, D gene, CDR3 length, CDR3 protein, CDR3 DNA. A D gene is named only where the DNA matches it firmly. For some rows the clone size is stated as once, few or many, or as a class when expanded; others skip it.

>.|TRBV7-2|TRBJ2-7|.|16
CASSQDGGKTAYEQYF
TGTGCCAGCAGCCAAGATGGCGGTAAGACGGCCTACGAGCAGTACTTC
>many|TRBV24-1|TRBJ2-5|.|13
CATSERGGPTQYF
TGTGCCACCAGTGAAAGGGGGGGTCCAACCCAGTACTTC
>many|TRBV2|TRBJ1-2|TRBD1|14
CASSVGDRVGGYTF
TGTGCCAGCAGTGTTGGGGACAGGGTTGGGGGCTACACCTTC
>.|TRBV24-1|TRBJ2-2|TRBD1|14
CATSLGQGTGELFF
TGTGCCACCAGTTTAGGACAGGGAACCGGGGAGCTGTTTTTT
>many|TRBV15|TRBJ1-5|.|14
CATSRGRDNQPQHF
TGTGCCACCAGCAGAGGCAGGGACAATCAGCCCCAGCATTTT
>.|TRBV10-3|TRBJ1-4|.|13
CASSFLGDRQLFF
TGTGCCAGCAGTTTCCTTGGGGACCGCCAACTGTTTTTT
>.|TRBV7-9|TRBJ2-2|TRBD1|16
CAWSSTNRGSAGELFF
TGTGCCTGGAGTTCCACAAACAGGGGATCAGCCGGGGAGCTGTTTTTT
>few|TRBV5-6|TRBJ1-5|.|12
CASSSAYQPQHF
TGTGCCAGCAGTTCTGCTTATCAGCCCCAGCATTTT
>many|TRBV24-1|TRBJ1-5|.|17
CASTPGRGAEGNQPQHF
TGTGCCAGCACCCCAGGTCGGGGAGCAGAAGGCAATCAGCCCCAGCATTTT
>.|TRBV3-1|TRBJ2-7|TRBD1|14
CASSTGQVPYEQYF
TGTGCCAGCAGCACGGGACAGGTCCCCTACGAGCAGTACTTC
>.|TRBV7-9|TRBJ1-2|.|15
CASSQDTGAVYGYTF
TGTGCCAGCAGCCAAGATACGGGGGCGGTTTATGGCTACACCTTC
>few|TRBV20-1|TRBJ2-7|.|14
CSASDLSSSYEQYF
TGCAGTGCTAGTGACTTAAGTAGCTCCTACGAGCAGTACTTC
>.|TRBV10-3|TRBJ1-1|.|15
CASSRTPGSGTEAFF
TGTGCCAGCAGTCGCACTCCGGGGTCGGGAACTGAAGCTTTCTTT
>.|TRBV6-5|TRBJ1-1|.|15
CASSYGGVRDTEAFF
TGTGCCAGCAGTTACGGAGGGGTTAGGGACACTGAAGCTTTCTTT
>.|TRBV25-1|TRBJ2-7|.|12
CARPAQTYEQYF
TGTGCTAGACCGGCGCAGACCTACGAGCAGTACTTC
>many|TRBV12-3/TRBV12-4|TRBJ1-2|TRBD1|12
CASSGTGHGYTF
TGTGCCAGCAGCGGGACAGGGCATGGCTACACCTTC
>.|TRBV25-1|TRBJ2-5|.|17
CASRSFYSGGVGETQYF
TGTGCCAGCAGGAGTTTCTATTCAGGGGGGGTCGGTGAGACCCAGTACTTC
>many|TRBV29-1|TRBJ1-6|TRBD1|14
CSVRTGTGESPLHF
TGCAGCGTCCGAACCGGGACAGGGGAATCACCCCTCCACTTT
>many|TRBV6-4|TRBJ1-2|.|15
CASRKVGQDNYGYTF
TGTGCCAGTCGGAAGGTCGGGCAGGACAACTATGGCTACACCTTC
>once|TRBV20-1|TRBJ2-5|.|11
CSASSAETQYF
TGCAGTGCTAGTTCGGCTGAGACCCAGTACTTC
>.|TRBV10-2|TRBJ1-5|.|12
CASRDTDQPQHF
TGCGCCAGCAGAGATACGGATCAGCCCCAGCATTTT
>few|TRBV20-1|TRBJ2-5|TRBD2|16
CSATVFSREVQETQYF
TGCAGTGCTACGGTCTTTAGCCGGGAGGTTCAGGAGACCCAGTACTTC
>.|TRBV5-4|TRBJ1-4|TRBD1|15
CASSSPGTGNEKLFF
TGTGCCAGCAGCAGCCCCGGGACAGGGAATGAAAAACTGTTTTTT
>.|TRBV5-1|TRBJ2-2|.|14
CANSLDPATGELFF
TGCGCCAACAGCTTGGACCCAGCGACCGGGGAGCTGTTTTTT
>.|TRBV10-3|TRBJ2-7|.|14
CASTPWVAGYEQYF
TGTGCCAGCACCCCTTGGGTAGCAGGCTACGAGCAGTACTTC
>few|TRBV29-1|TRBJ2-3|TRBD2|16
CSVRGGLAGRSDTQYF
TGCAGCGTCCGAGGGGGTCTAGCGGGAAGGTCAGATACGCAGTATTTT
>.|TRBV7-2|TRBJ2-5|TRBD2|17
CASSLVAGRSVYETQYF
TGTGCCAGCAGCTTAGTAGCGGGACGAAGTGTCTACGAGACCCAGTACTTC
>.|TRBV19|TRBJ1-6|TRBD1|15
CASSALDRVYSPLHF
TGTGCCAGTAGTGCCCTGGACAGGGTATATTCACCCCTCCACTTT
>many|TRBV2|TRBJ1-6|.|14
CASTLSGVGSPLHF
TGTGCCAGCACCCTAAGCGGGGTTGGATCACCCCTCCACTTT
>.|TRBV25-1|TRBJ1-1|.|21
CASSPRPGATRLDKYYTEAFF
TGTGCCAGCAGTCCCCGTCCAGGGGCGACACGGTTGGATAAATACTACACTGAAGCTTTCTTT
>many|TRBV29-1|TRBJ2-7|TRBD2|12
CSVQAGAHEQYF
TGCAGCGTTCAGGCGGGAGCTCACGAGCAGTACTTC
>.|TRBV29-1|TRBJ1-2|.|13
CSVEYGTKDGYTF
TGCAGCGTTGAGTATGGGACGAAGGATGGCTACACCTTC
>few|TRBV7-8|TRBJ1-1|TRBD1|15
CASSLATGGGTEAFF
TGTGCCAGCAGCTTAGCGACAGGGGGGGGGACTGAAGCTTTCTTT
>.|TRBV19|TRBJ2-1|TRBD1|14
CASTRTGGYNEQFF
TGTGCCAGTACCCGGACAGGGGGATACAATGAGCAGTTCTTC
>few|TRBV2|TRBJ2-3|TRBD2|15
CASSESTAGADTQYF
TGTGCCAGCAGTGAAAGTACGGCGGGAGCAGATACGCAGTATTTT
>.|TRBV10-3|TRBJ1-1|TRBD1|15
CAISDTGTGDTEAFF
TGTGCCATCAGCGACACCGGGACAGGGGACACTGAAGCTTTCTTT